This T cell receptor beta chain was obtained from a study of cytomegalovirus exposure and HLA in healthy donors. This clone was detected only a few times. A multiplex PCR was run with 60 Vbeta primers and 13 Jbeta primers. Assay: immunoSEQ multiplex PCR; the TCRdb copy retains only in-frame clones and omits some. Seen here are about 120,000 clones, 75% to 85% observed once, and the top ten hold just over 2.5%. Germline assignment: CDR1 SGHNT and CDR2 YENEEA. With V trimmed by 5 bases and J by 2 bases, 8 bases remained unmatched. The CDR3 is made up of 17 amino acids. The genes are TRBV11-3 and TRBJ2-1; 11 bases agree with TRBD1. This clonotype was sampled from a man aged 25-45 years in good health and CMV-seronegative. The sample comprised PBMCs. This CDR3 is CASSQGQGAGTYNEQFF. CDR3 sequence (DNA): TGTGCCAGCAGCCAAGGACAGGGGGCGGGAACCTACAATGAGCAGTTCTTC. Filled out from reference TRBV11-3 and TRBJ2-1, the complete variable domain reads EAGVVQSPRYKIIEKKQPVAFWCNPISGHNTLYWYLQNLGQGPELLIRYENEEAVDDSQLPKDRFSAERLKGVDSTLKIQPAELGDSAVYLCASSQGQGAGTYNEQFFGPGTRLTVL.